This record concerns one T cell receptor beta chain sequence. The data are from a study of blood T cells in healthy people across ages. Primed by a sample-barcoded 5' primer and a J-beta primer mix, a second PCR proceeded for roughly 6 to 12 cycles. Using its own MiXCR run on the 5' RACE reads, TCRdb lists one record per CDR3 protein. The sample holds about 1.4 million distinct CDR3 sequences, approximately 63% seen once. Germline lookup yields CDR1 SGDLS and CDR2 YYNGEE. J was trimmed by 5 bases and V by 4 bases; bases with no gene match: 12. The CDR3 has 16 amino acids. The rearrangement uses TRBV9 and TRBJ2-5; 9 bases agree with TRBD1. The sequence came from a man between 18 and 29 years old in good health. Sequenced input: blood. DNA of the CDR3: TGTGCCAGCAGCCCAAACTGGGACAGGGAGGGTGAGACCCAGTACTTC. It codes for CASSPNWDREGETQYF.